This T cell receptor (beta chain) was recovered during a study of blood T cell repertoires in COVID-19. Sequencing used immunoSEQ multiplex PCR; TCRdb keeps in-frame clones, though not all of them. The table lists about 92,000 clones, roughly 85% of them singletons. The CDR3 runs to 17 residues. Germline loops: CDR1 MNHEY, CDR2 SVGEGT. V shed 6 bases and J 1 base; nucleotides not matched to a gene: 10. This clonotype was sampled from a woman aged 55-70 years with COVID-19, enrolled during active disease. The specimen sequenced was peripheral blood. V and J are TRBV6-2 or TRBV6-3 and TRBJ2-1; 9 bases are shared with TRBD2. CDR3 nucleotide sequence: TGTGCCAGCAGCCAATCTCGCGGGGGGGCATCCTACAATGAGCAGTTCTTC. The encoded protein is CASSQSRGGASYNEQFF.